This T cell receptor (beta chain) was captured by sequencing in a study of blood T cell repertoires in COVID-19. Authors' analysis steps: Estimation of nucleated cell counts relied on the amplification of reference gene primers. The protocol was immunoSEQ multiplex PCR, while the TCRdb copy is restricted to in-frame clones and leaves out a portion. The DNA gave D and trimming, while V, J and clone size come from that table. Among 150,000 to 200,000 clones listed, roughly nine tenths were seen once. Trimming at V came to 7 bases and at J to 0 bases, leaving 5 bases not matched to a gene. CDR3 length equals 14 residues. Germline V gene lookup returns CDR1 SQVTM and CDR2 ANQGSEA. In its sample, this clone was seen once. This specimen includes other DNA sequences encoding the same CDR3.

This clonotype was obtained from a man aged 65 to 79 with active or convalescent COVID-19. The chain is built from TRBV29-1 and TRBJ1-4; 7 bases fit TRBD1. Specimen: peripheral blood. The CDR3 sequence is CSGRTGTTNEKLFF. The CDR3 nucleotides read TGCAGCGGACGGACAGGAACAACTAATGAAAAACTGTTTTTT.